This T cell receptor beta chain was documented in a study of T cells after posttransplantation cyclophosphamide (dated by TCRdb to 2016 to 2017). Looking at the study overall: The study tracked T cell repertoire reconstitution by TRB sequencing after myeloablative bone marrow transplantation using posttransplantation cyclophosphamide as GVHD prophylaxis. Antigen receptor sequencing covered samples from roughly 40 PTCy-treated patients and approximately 15 of their related bone marrow donors. Blood from every one of the 30 to 40 PTCy patients who had 1-year posttransplant specimens underwent TRB sequencing. TRB sequencing was also done on up to 3 additional blood samples from 2 to 5.2 years after transplant in 3 patients, and on pretransplant blood from 4 patients. Because TRA and TRB clonality correlated tightly in 8 to 10 samples, the subsequent TCR analyses were limited to TRB only. Public TRB sequences were compared against a database of over 3,600 sequences linked to responses to pathogens, tumor antigens, self-antigens and alloantigens.

Results the study describes overall, beyond this receptor: Donor-recipient similarity was low at 1-2 months but increased during the first year, and donor CD8+ memory clones often dominated later blood repertoires. The TRB repertoires of T cells infiltrating skin or GI tract showed only limited overlap with the TRB repertoires of T cells in blood. Across the approximately 48 patients, TRB clonality was highly associated with recipient CMV seropositivity and CMV reactivation, and diversity with PTCy was similar to that in the CNI/methotrexate controls.

Spanning cysteine to phenylalanine, the CDR3 consists of 14 amino acids. The sequence is cut down to CDR3 DNA, 42 bases in frame from base 1. V gives up 8 bases and J gives up 6 bases, and the segment between their germline ends measures 16 bases. From the germline V gene, CDR1 is MNHEY and CDR2 is SVGAGI. Concerning this clone: The antigen this receptor binds is unknown. Per-base quality was not reported, and no clone a single base away is much larger than it.

Genomic DNA was the input for TRB sequencing, which was run either with the immunoSEQ assay at survey resolution or with the hsTCRB kit. On the authors' methods: The immunoSEQ software handled the initial read processing, while the LymphoSeq R package was used for the repertoire analyses. Clonality was computed as 1 minus normalized Shannon entropy; Gini coefficient was also calculated for each TRB dataset. Phenotypes of unsorted samples were inferred by mapping TRB sequences from sorted subsets of the recipient or donor onto unsorted samples of the same recipient. Not all clones reach the TCRdb copy of this immuneACCESS table, which keeps in-frame sequences only. Checked studies attribute under half of the gap to unresolved V genes and leave the rest unexplained. V, J and clone size derive from that table, while D and trimming were established from the DNA sequence. This sample holds about 11,000 clones; 85% to 95% were observed only once. The ten largest clones add up to approximately 0.32% of the sample.

Peripheral blood samples were provided by related bone marrow donors on the day of marrow donation. Viable CD3+CD4+ or CD3+CD8+ cells that were CCR7+CD45RA+CD45RO-CD95-CD27+CD28+ were defined as naive T cells. Peripheral blood and bone marrow mononuclear cells were isolated by Ficoll-Hypaque density centrifugation and were cryopreserved. CD4+ and CD8+ T cells, including naive and memory subsets, were sorted by FACS on a FACSAria II. The material sequenced was naive CD8+ T cells sorted from PBMCs. The V gene is TRBV6-5 and the J gene is TRBJ1-4; a confident D gene designation cannot be given. The receptor was isolated from a man aged 25-45 years in good health and a related stem cell transplant donor. The DNA is TGTGCCAGCGGGTCGACTAGATGGGATGAAAAACTGTTTTTT. It translates to CASGSTRWDEKLFF.